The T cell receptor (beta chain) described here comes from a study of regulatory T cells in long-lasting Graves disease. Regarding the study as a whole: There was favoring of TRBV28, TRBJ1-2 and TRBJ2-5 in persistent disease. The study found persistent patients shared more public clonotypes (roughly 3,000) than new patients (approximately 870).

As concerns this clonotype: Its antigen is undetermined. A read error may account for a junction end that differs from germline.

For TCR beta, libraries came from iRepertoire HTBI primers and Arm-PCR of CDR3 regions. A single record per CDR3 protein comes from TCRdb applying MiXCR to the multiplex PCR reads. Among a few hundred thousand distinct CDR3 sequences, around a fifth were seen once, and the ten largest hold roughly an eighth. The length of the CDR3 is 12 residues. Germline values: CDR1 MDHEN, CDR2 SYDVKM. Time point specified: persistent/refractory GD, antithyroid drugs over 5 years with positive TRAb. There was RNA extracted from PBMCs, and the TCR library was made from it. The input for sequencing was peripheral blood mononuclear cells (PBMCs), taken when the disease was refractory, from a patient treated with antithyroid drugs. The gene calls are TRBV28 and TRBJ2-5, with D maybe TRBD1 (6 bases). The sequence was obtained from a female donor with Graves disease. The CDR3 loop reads CSSSPPKGTTIF. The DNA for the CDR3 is TGTTCCAGCAGTCCCCCCAAGGGGACAACAATCTTC.